This TCR beta chain was observed in a study of T cells expressing NK-cell markers. Study background: With respect to HCMV, most of the eight sequenced donors were seropositive, and one was seronegative. General study points: Roughly 1.0-8% of CD8+ T cells in roughly six donors belonged to dominant NKG2C+ clonotypes. The leading position in the CD3+CD56-NKG2C+ fraction of a few donors also went to these clonotypes.

As the method of synthesis, 5'RACE template switching with UMIs yielded TCR beta cDNA. No DNA is given; TCRdb re-called the 5' RACE reads and lists each CDR3 protein once. This sample's clone table lists a few hundred thousand distinct CDR3 sequences. The germline V gene encodes CDR1 MGHDK and CDR2 SYGVNS. The CDR3 is 17 amino acids. About this clonotype: What it binds is not known.

Material: blood T cells: a sorted CD56 or NKG2C T cell subset, CD4+ or CD8+ T cells, or bulk PBMC T cells (not recorded which). This chain joins TRBV25-1 and TRBJ2-1; TCRdb designates TRBD2, a call that cannot be tested without DNA. The receptor was isolated from a young man in good health. The CDR3: CASSYREGLRSYNEQFF.